The rows below give T cell receptor beta chains drawn from one sample of a study of spatial heterogeneity in lung cancer. TCRdb passed the 5' RACE reads through MiXCR, listing each CDR3 protein once. The profile shows 25,000 to 35,000 distinct CDR3 sequences, less than 11% of them singletons. The starting material was PBMCs, obtained at follow-up. These receptors originate from a female donor with early-stage non-small cell lung cancer. The CDR3 runs from the conserved cysteine through the conserved F or W. A D gene is named only where the DNA matches it firmly. The listing skips clone size in some rows; elsewhere it reads once, few, many or a size class.

>TRBV7-2|TRBJ2-2|many|.
CASSSGLPPGELFF
TGTGCCAGCAGCTCCGGACTTCCTCCCGGGGAGCTGTTTTTT
>TRBV5-6|TRBJ2-7|many|TRBD1
CASSPGTGSYEQYF
TGTGCCAGCAGCCCCGGGACAGGATCCTACGAGCAGTACTTC
>TRBV6-6|TRBJ2-3|many|.
CASSTPWGGRADTQYF
TGTGCCAGCAGTACCCCTTGGGGGGGCAGGGCAGATACGCAGTATTTT
>TRBV12-3/TRBV12-4|TRBJ1-1|.|.
CASSMNTEAFF
TGTGCCAGCAGCATGAACACTGAAGCTTTCTTT
>TRBV5-1|TRBJ2-7|.|TRBD2
CASSSSGGSPYEQYF
TGCGCCAGCAGCTCCTCGGGGGGAAGCCCCTACGAGCAGTACTTC
>TRBV19|TRBJ1-2|many|.
CASSPTASYGYTF
TGTGCCAGTAGTCCTACAGCTTCCTATGGCTACACCTTC
>TRBV20-1|TRBJ1-5|many|.
CSAVGIIGNQPQHF
TGCAGTGCCGTAGGGATAATAGGCAATCAGCCCCAGCATTTT
>TRBV7-2|TRBJ2-3|.|.
CASSLKARQNLPGPTDTQYF
TGTGCCAGCAGCTTAAAAGCCAGGCAAAATCTCCCGGGCCCCACAGATACGCAGTATTTT
>TRBV5-4|TRBJ1-2|.|.
CASSLETTSGYTF
TGTGCCAGCAGCTTAGAGACCACTAGTGGCTACACCTTC
>TRBV5-4|TRBJ1-2|few|TRBD1
CASRGDRDHGYTF
TGTGCCAGCAGGGGGGACAGGGACCATGGCTACACCTTC
>TRBV27|TRBJ1-6|few|.
CASSFGRGQSSYNSPLHF
TGTGCCAGCAGTTTCGGCAGGGGACAAAGCTCCTATAATTCACCCCTCCACTTT
>TRBV21-1|TRBJ2-2|many|.
CASAIHWNTGELFF
TGTGCCAGCGCAATTCATTGGAACACCGGGGAGCTGTTTTTT
>TRBV12-3/TRBV12-4|TRBJ2-7|many|TRBD2
CASSSSTSGGAGEQYF
TGTGCCAGCAGCTCTTCGACTAGCGGGGGGGCAGGCGAGCAGTACTTC
>TRBV3-1|TRBJ1-1|few|.
CVSSQSTLAIGEAFF
TGTGTCAGCAGCCAAAGCACACTCGCGATCGGTGAAGCTTTCTTT
>TRBV5-1|TRBJ2-5|few|.
CASSLALGVTETQYF
TGCGCCAGCAGCTTGGCCTTGGGGGTGACAGAGACCCAGTACTTC
>TRBV7-9|TRBJ2-5|many|.
CASRSGQYQETQYF
TGTGCCAGCAGATCTGGACAGTACCAAGAGACCCAGTACTTC
>TRBV19|TRBJ2-7|.|.
CASSSPGSRTYEQYF
TGTGCCAGTAGTTCCCCGGGTTCGCGGACCTACGAGCAGTACTTC
>TRBV12-3/TRBV12-4|TRBJ2-1|.|.
CASSLMQGDGEQFF
TGTGCCAGCAGTTTAATGCAGGGAGACGGTGAGCAGTTCTTC
>TRBV12-5|TRBJ1-5|many|.
CASGTGNWNQPQHF
TGTGCTAGTGGGACAGGCAATTGGAATCAGCCCCAGCATTTT
>TRBV2|TRBJ2-1|many|TRBD1
CASSWDSHEQFF
TGTGCCAGCAGTTGGGACAGCCATGAGCAGTTCTTC
>TRBV29-1|TRBJ1-2|few|TRBD1
CSVDSRGLDGYTF
TGCAGCGTTGATTCAAGGGGGCTCGATGGCTACACCTTC
>TRBV20-1|TRBJ1-4|.|.
CSARVADVNEKLFF
TGCAGTGCTAGAGTCGCGGATGTTAATGAAAAACTGTTTTTT
>TRBV19|TRBJ2-2|few|.
CASTSTGIHGELFF
TGTGCCAGTACAAGTACAGGGATCCACGGGGAGCTGTTTTTT
>TRBV29-1|TRBJ2-3|medium-sized|.
CSVLGTDTQYF
TGCAGCGTGCTGGGGACCGATACGCAGTATTTT
>TRBV7-2|TRBJ2-3|few|TRBD2
CASSGTSGLAAQYF
TGTGCCAGCAGCGGGACTAGCGGGTTGGCTGCGCAGTATTTT
>TRBV10-3|TRBJ1-5|few|TRBD1
CAISEQGANGQPQHF
TGTGCCATCAGTGAGCAGGGGGCGAATGGTCAGCCCCAGCATTTT
>TRBV10-3|TRBJ1-1|many|.
CAISGGAANTEAFF
TGTGCCATCAGTGGGGGGGCGGCGAACACTGAAGCTTTCTTT
>TRBV7-9|TRBJ1-4|.|.
CASSGKAINNEKLFF
TGTGCCAGCAGCGGGAAGGCTATTAACAATGAAAAACTGTTTTTT
>TRBV15|TRBJ1-2|.|TRBD1
CATSRETGGYYGYTF
TGTGCCACCAGCAGGGAGACAGGGGGCTATTATGGCTACACCTTC
>TRBV24-1|TRBJ2-1|.|.
CATSDPQGNYNEQFF
TGTGCCACCAGTGATCCCCAGGGGAATTACAATGAGCAGTTCTTC
>TRBV20-1|TRBJ1-6|many|TRBD1
CSARVPTGALPDSPLHF
TGCAGTGCTAGAGTGCCGACAGGGGCCCTACCGGACAGCCCCCTCCACTTT
>TRBV28|TRBJ1-6|many|.
CASSFSGQGSPLHF
TGTGCCAGCAGTTTTTCCGGGCAGGGATCACCCCTCCACTTT
>TRBV27|TRBJ2-1|few|TRBD1
CASSAPGQGGLNEQFF
TGTGCCAGCAGTGCGCCGGGACAGGGTGGTTTAAATGAGCAGTTCTTC
>TRBV20-1|TRBJ2-7|many|.
CSARGVHSYEQYF
TGCAGTGCTAGGGGGGTACACTCCTACGAGCAGTACTTC
>TRBV7-2|TRBJ1-6|few|.
CASSSLPQGNSPLHF
TGTGCCAGCAGCTCCCTCCCACAGGGTAATTCACCCCTCCACTTT
>TRBV5-1|TRBJ2-2|.|.
CASSQRGTNTGELFF
TGCGCCAGCAGCCAGAGGGGAACGAACACCGGGGAGCTGTTTTTT
>TRBV5-4|TRBJ2-1|.|.
CASSLGTGLGNEQFF
TGTGCCAGCAGCTTGGGAACAGGGTTAGGGAATGAGCAGTTCTTC
>TRBV3-1|TRBJ2-7|many|.
CASSHTAIDEQYF
TGTGCCAGCAGCCATACGGCGATCGACGAGCAGTACTTC
>TRBV20-1|TRBJ1-2|few|.
CSARDYRTVDYGYTF
TGCAGTGCTAGAGATTACCGGACAGTTGACTATGGCTACACCTTC
>TRBV28|TRBJ2-7|medium-sized|TRBD1
CASSMTGFEQYF
TGTGCCAGCAGCATGACAGGGTTCGAGCAGTACTTC
>TRBV20-1|TRBJ2-7|many|TRBD1
CSARDRESYEQYF
TGCAGTGCCCGGGACAGGGAAAGCTACGAGCAGTACTTC
>TRBV11-2|TRBJ1-1|many|.
CASSFYPLSAYTEAFF
TGTGCCAGCAGTTTCTACCCTCTATCTGCCTACACTGAAGCTTTCTTT
>TRBV5-1|TRBJ2-5|few|.
CASSTRGPEETQYF
TGCGCCAGCAGCACCCGAGGCCCCGAGGAGACCCAGTACTTC
>TRBV28|TRBJ2-2|many|TRBD2
CASRGVPGELFF
TGTGCCAGTCGGGGGGTGCCCGGGGAGCTGTTTTTT
>TRBV7-8|TRBJ2-1|.|TRBD2
CASSLRVSGVLAYNEQFF
TGTGCCAGCAGCTTAAGAGTTAGCGGGGTCCTAGCCTACAATGAGCAGTTCTTC
>TRBV29-1|TRBJ2-5|many|TRBD1
CSVEDLRQGLYQETQYF
TGCAGCGTTGAAGATCTAAGACAGGGCCTGTACCAAGAGACCCAGTACTTC
>TRBV28|TRBJ1-2|few|.
CASSLAGLLYGYTF
TGTGCCAGCAGTTTGGCAGGGTTACTCTATGGCTACACCTTC
>TRBV29-1|TRBJ2-1|many|.
CSVGPSYEQFF
TGCAGCGTTGGACCGTCCTATGAGCAGTTCTTC
>TRBV7-6|TRBJ2-7|.|TRBD1
CASSAMPGQQPYEQYF
TGTGCCAGCAGCGCTATGCCGGGACAGCAACCCTACGAGCAGTACTTC